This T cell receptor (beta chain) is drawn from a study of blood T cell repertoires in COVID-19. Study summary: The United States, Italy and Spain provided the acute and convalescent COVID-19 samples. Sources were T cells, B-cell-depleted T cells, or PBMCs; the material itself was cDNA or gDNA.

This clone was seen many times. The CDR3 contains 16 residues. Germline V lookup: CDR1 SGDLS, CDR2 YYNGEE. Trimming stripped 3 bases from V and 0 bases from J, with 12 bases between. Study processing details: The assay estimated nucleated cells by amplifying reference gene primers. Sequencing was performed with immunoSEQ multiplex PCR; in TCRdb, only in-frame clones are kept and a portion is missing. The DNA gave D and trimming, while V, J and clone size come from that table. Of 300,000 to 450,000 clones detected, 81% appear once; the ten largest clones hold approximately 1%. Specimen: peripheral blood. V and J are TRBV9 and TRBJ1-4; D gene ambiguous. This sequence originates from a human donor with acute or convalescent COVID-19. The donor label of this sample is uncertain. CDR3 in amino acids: CASSGEPGATNEKLFF. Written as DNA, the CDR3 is TGTGCCAGCAGCGGCGAGCCAGGCGCAACTAATGAAAAACTGTTTTTT.